This T cell receptor beta chain was observed in a study of T cells in Graves' hyperthyroidism and ophthalmopathy. The TCR beta CDR3 regions underwent amplification using RNA transcripts as the source. An initial round of RT-PCR targeting the TCR CDR3 relied on the HTBI primer set. TCRdb used MiXCR to reprocess the multiplex PCR reads, holding one entry per CDR3 protein. The table shows 750,000 to 950,000 distinct CDR3 sequences, with roughly 40% occurring only once. Germline V lookup: CDR1 SQVTM, CDR2 ANQGSEA. Trimming cost V 6 bases and J 5 bases; bases outside gene matches: 1. This CDR3 spans 12 amino acids. In its sample, this clonotype was seen a few times.

The gene calls are TRBV29-1 and TRBJ2-7; 13 bases agree with TRBD2. The clonotype originates from a man between 18 and 29 years old with Graves' hyperthyroidism. Specimen: blood. CDR3 in amino acids: CSVGTSGDEQYF. In nucleotides, the CDR3 is TGCAGCGTCGGGACTAGCGGGGACGAGCAGTACTTC.